The rows below give T cell receptor beta chains drawn from one sample of a study of CD4 and CD8 cells across lung adenocarcinoma regions. TCRdb used MiXCR to reprocess the PCR reads, holding one entry per CDR3 protein. The table shows roughly 6,500 distinct CDR3 sequences, with roughly 48% occurring only once. The specimen was CD4+ T cells from the center of a lung tumor. The receptor source for this set is a female donor with lung adenocarcinoma. The CD4 and CD8 labels of this study may be unreliable. The CDR3 runs from the conserved cysteine through the conserved F or W. The order of the fields is D gene, clone size, V gene, J gene, CDR3 DNA, CDR3 protein. The D gene is left open where the match is weak. Clone size is not always given. Where it is, it says once, few, many or a class for expanded clones.

NA	NA	TRBV27	TRBJ2-5	TGTGCCAGCAGTTCCCCGGAGGCGACCCAGCTCTTC	CASSSPEATQLF
TRBD2	NA	TRBV27	TRBJ2-3	TGTGCCAGCAGTCCCCCGGGGGGGGAAGATACGCAGTATTTT	CASSPPGGEDTQYF
NA	NA	TRBV6-1	TRBJ1-4	TGTGCCAGCAGTGAATACCGCGGGGGTACGGAAAAACTGTTTTTT	CASSEYRGGTEKLFF
NA	medium-sized	TRBV6-4	TRBJ2-1	TGTGCCAGCAGTGTCACCCCAGAAAATGAGCAGTTCTTC	CASSVTPENEQFF
TRBD1	NA	TRBV10-1	TRBJ2-1	TGCGCCAGCAGTCCGGGACAGGGGGCGGATGAGCAGTTCTTC	CASSPGQGADEQFF
NA	medium-sized	TRBV6-2/TRBV6-3	TRBJ2-1	TGTGCCAGCAGTTCCGACAGCTACAATGAGCAGTTCTTC	CASSSDSYNEQFF
NA	few	TRBV6-2/TRBV6-3	TRBJ2-5	TGTGCCAGCAGGTCCACAGTGCGAGAGACCCAGTACTTC	CASRSTVRETQYF
NA	NA	TRBV6-1	TRBJ1-4	TGTGCCAGCAGTGAAAGAGGGAGGGGTGAAAAACTGTTTTTT	CASSERGRGEKLFF
NA	NA	TRBV6-1	TRBJ2-1	TGTGCCAGCAGGGCTGTTAGCTCCTACAGGGAGCAGTTTTTC	CASRAVSSYREQFF
NA	NA	TRBV11-2	TRBJ1-6	TGTGCCAGCAGCTTTGGGCCCCGCGGGGGACCATATAATTCACCCCTCCACTTT	CASSFGPRGGPYNSPLHF
TRBD2	NA	TRBV25-1	TRBJ2-3	TGTGCCGGGGGTACCGGGGGGGGAGCGGGAGAGACGCAGTATTTT	CAGGTGGGAGETQYF
TRBD2	NA	TRBV25-1	TRBJ2-3	TGTGCCAGCAGTACGGGCGGGGGAGCGAAAGATACGCAGTATTTT	CASSTGGGAKDTQYF
NA	few	TRBV6-1	TRBJ2-1	TGTGCCAGCACGGGCTACAATGAGCAGTTCTTC	CASTGYNEQFF
NA	large	TRBV10-2	TRBJ1-2	TGCGCCAGCAGTGAGTTTCTAGACCCTCGAGGCTACACCTTC	CASSEFLDPRGYTF
NA	NA	TRBV3-1	TRBJ2-7	TGTGCCAGCAGCCACTGGGGCGCCGGAAGGTACGAGCAGTACTTC	CASSHWGAGRYEQYF
NA	medium-sized	TRBV6-5	TRBJ2-3	TGTGCCAGCAGTTACCAGTCCCCTAGCACAGATACGCAGTATTTT	CASSYQSPSTDTQYF
NA	NA	TRBV10-3	TRBJ2-7	TGTGCCACCCAGGGGAAGGGAGGAGCCTACGAGCAGTACTTC	CATQGKGGAYEQYF
NA	NA	TRBV6-4	TRBJ2-3	TGTGCCAGCAGTGAGGGAGCGCCGGGAACCGATACGCAGTATTTT	CASSEGAPGTDTQYF
TRBD2	NA	TRBV11-3	TRBJ2-1	TGTGCCAGCAGCTTAGTTGGGACTAGCCGGTGGAATGAGCAGTTCTTC	CASSLVGTSRWNEQFF
NA	NA	TRBV3-1	TRBJ2-1	TGTGCCAGCAGTGTGGGGGGCCAACGAGAGCAGTTCTTC	CASSVGGQREQFF
TRBD2	NA	TRBV6-5	TRBJ2-1	TGTGCCAGCAGTTACTCTGGACTAGCGGGAGTATACAATGAGCAGTTCTTC	CASSYSGLAGVYNEQFF
NA	NA	TRBV7-8	TRBJ1-1	TGTGCCAGCAGCCACGTGGAGGTTGAAGCTTTCTTT	CASSHVEVEAFF
TRBD2	NA	TRBV12-3/TRBV12-4	TRBJ2-5	TGTGCCAGCAGCTCCGGGAGGTTGGAGACCCAGTACTTC	CASSSGRLETQYF
NA	NA	TRBV6-1	TRBJ2-3	TGTGCCAGCAGTGGACTAGTTGGCACAGATACGCAGTATTTT	CASSGLVGTDTQYF
TRBD2	few	TRBV6-5	TRBJ2-3	TGTGCCAGCAGTCTACGGGGAGGTAGCGGGGGGGTCGCAGATACGCAGTATTTT	CASSLRGGSGGVADTQYF